This TCR beta chain was sequenced in a study of blood T cell repertoires in COVID-19. At the level of the study: Samples representing acute and convalescent COVID-19 were sourced from the United States, Italy and Spain. T cells, B-cell-depleted T cells, or PBMCs provided the cDNA or gDNA that served as material.

Germline assignment: CDR1 LNHNV and CDR2 YYDKDF (reference sequence). CDR3 length equals 14 residues. Deletions cut 4 bases from V and 3 bases from J, with 11 bases between. In the study's own analysis: How many nucleated cells were present was estimated from reference gene primer amplification. Data came from immunoSEQ multiplex PCR; TCRdb stores just in-frame clones and leaves some out. The DNA was the basis for D and trimming; V, J and clone size are from that table. The table lists 250,000 or so clones, 75% to 90% of them singletons. The sequenced material came from peripheral blood. This TCR was recovered from a middle-aged woman who had recovered from COVID-19. This chain connects TRBV15 to TRBJ2-3, with D tentatively TRBD2 (7 bases). This chain's CDR3 is CATSNREGTDTQYF. As DNA, the CDR3 is TGTGCCACCAGCAACAGGGAGGGGACAGATACGCAGTATTTT.